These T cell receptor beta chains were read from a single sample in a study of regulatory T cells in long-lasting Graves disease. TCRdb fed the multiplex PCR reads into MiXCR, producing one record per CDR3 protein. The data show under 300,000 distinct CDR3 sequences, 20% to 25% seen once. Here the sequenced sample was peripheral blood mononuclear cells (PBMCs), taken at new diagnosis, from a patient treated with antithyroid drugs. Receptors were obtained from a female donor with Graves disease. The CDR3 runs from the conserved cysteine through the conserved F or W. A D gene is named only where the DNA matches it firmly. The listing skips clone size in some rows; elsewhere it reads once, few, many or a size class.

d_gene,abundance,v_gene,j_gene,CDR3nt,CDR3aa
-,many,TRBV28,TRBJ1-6,TGTGCCAGCAGTCTTAGTGGGAGGGAGAGGAATTCACCCCTCCACTTT,CASSLSGRERNSPLHF
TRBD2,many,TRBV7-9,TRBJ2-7,TGTGCCAGCAGCTTACCCACTAGCGGGGGGTCCTACGAGCAGTACTTC,CASSLPTSGGSYEQYF
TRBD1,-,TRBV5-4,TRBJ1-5,TGTGCCAGCAGCCCTAGCCGGACAGGGAATGGGCCCCAGCATTTT,CASSPSRTGNGPQHF
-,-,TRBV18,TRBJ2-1,TGTGCCAGCTCACCACCTAACGGCTACAATGAGCAGTTCTTC,CASSPPNGYNEQFF
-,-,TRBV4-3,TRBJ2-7,TGCGCCAGCAGCCAAGATTTTCGGGGCTACGAGCAGTACTTC,CASSQDFRGYEQYF
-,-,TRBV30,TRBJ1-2,TGTGCCTGGAGGCTACAGGAGGGCTATGGCTACACCTTC,CAWRLQEGYGYTF
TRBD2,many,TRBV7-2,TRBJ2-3,TGTGCCAGCAGCCCGGGACTAGCGGGCACCGGGAGCCGGGGTACGCAGTATTTT,CASSPGLAGTGSRGTQYF
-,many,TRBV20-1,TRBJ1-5,TGCAGTGCCACCACAGTTACCAATCAGCCCCAGCATTTT,CSATTVTNQPQHF
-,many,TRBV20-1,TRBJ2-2,TGCAGTGCTAGCGGTGGCTCCGGGGAGCTGTTTTTT,CSASGGSGELFF
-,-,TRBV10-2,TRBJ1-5,TGCGCCAGCAGTGAGTCCGGCGGGAAGCAGCCCCAGCATTTT,CASSESGGKQPQHF
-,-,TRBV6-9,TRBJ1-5,TGTGCCAGCAGTTACGCGGGGTTTAGCAATCAGCCCCAGCATTTT,CASSYAGFSNQPQHF
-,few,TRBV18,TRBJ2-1,TGTGCCAGCTCACCGCAGGGCGGGGGCTCCAATGAGCAGTTCTTC,CASSPQGGGSNEQFF
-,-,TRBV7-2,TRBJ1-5,TGTGCCAGCAGCCGCACTGTAAATCAGCCCCAGCATTTT,CASSRTVNQPQHF
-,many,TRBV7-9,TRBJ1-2,TGTGCGACGGATAGAATCTATGGCTACACCTTC,CATDRIYGYTF
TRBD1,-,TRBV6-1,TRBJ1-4,TGTGCCAGCACTCCCGGGACAGAAGGTGAAAAACTGTTTTTT,CASTPGTEGEKLFF
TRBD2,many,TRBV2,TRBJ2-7,TGTGCCAGCGTCCCGGGACTAGCGGGAGATCGGGACGAGCAGTACTTC,CASVPGLAGDRDEQYF
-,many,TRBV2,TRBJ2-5,TGCGCCAGCAGCCAGTACCCGGGGGACCAGTACTTC,CASSQYPGDQYF